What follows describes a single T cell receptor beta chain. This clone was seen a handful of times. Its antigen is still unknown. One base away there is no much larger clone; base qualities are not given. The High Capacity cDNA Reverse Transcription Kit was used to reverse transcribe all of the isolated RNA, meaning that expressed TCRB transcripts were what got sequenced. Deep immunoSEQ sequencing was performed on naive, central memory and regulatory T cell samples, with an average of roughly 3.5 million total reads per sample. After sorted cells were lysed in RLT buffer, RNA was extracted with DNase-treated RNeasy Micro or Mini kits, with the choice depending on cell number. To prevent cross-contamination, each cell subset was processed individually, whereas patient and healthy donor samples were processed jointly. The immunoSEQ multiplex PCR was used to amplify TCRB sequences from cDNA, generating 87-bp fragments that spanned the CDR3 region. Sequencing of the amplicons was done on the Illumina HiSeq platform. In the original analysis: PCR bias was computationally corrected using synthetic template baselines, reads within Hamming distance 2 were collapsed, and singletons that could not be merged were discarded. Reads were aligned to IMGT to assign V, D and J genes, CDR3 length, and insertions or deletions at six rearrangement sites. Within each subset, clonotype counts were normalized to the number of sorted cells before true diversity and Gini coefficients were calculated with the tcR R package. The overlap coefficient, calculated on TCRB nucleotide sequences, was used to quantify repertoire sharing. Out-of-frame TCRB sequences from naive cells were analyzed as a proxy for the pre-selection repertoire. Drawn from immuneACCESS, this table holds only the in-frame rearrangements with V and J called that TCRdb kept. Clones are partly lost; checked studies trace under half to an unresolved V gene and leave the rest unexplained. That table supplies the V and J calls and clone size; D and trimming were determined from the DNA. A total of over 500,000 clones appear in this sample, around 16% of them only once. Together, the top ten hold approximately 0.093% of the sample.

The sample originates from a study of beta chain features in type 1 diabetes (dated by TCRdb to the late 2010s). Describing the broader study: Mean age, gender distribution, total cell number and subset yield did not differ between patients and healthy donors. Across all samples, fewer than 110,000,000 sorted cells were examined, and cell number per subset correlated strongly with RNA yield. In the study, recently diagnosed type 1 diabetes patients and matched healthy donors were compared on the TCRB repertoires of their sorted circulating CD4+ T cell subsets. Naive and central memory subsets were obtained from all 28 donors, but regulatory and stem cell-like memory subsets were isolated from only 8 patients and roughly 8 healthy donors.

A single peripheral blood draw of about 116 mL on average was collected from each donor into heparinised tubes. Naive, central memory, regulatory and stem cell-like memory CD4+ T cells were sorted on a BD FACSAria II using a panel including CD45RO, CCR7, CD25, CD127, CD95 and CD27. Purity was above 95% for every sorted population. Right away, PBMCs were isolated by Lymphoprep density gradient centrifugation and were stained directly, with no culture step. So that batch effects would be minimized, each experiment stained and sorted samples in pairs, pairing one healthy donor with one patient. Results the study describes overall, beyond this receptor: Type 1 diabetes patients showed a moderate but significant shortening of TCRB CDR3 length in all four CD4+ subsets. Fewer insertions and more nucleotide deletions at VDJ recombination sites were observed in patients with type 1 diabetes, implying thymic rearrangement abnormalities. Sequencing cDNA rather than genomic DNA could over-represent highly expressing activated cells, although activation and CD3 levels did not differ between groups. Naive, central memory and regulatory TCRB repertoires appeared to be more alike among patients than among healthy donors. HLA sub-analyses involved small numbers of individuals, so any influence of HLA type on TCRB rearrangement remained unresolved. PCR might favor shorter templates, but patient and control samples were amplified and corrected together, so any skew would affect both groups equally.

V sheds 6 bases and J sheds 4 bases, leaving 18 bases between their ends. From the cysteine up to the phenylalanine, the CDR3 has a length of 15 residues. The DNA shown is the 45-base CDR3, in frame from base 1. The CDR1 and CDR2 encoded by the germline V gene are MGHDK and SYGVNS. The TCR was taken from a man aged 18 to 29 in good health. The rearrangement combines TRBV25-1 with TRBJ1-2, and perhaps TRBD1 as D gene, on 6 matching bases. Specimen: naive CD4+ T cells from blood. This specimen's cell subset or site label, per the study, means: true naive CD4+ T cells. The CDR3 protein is CASSPTGSAGYGYTF. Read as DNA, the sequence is TGTGCCAGCAGCCCAACAGGGTCGGCTGGCTATGGCTACACCTTC.